A single sample is the source of the 18 T cell receptor beta chains below, sequenced in a study of blood T cell repertoires in COVID-19. Produced via immunoSEQ multiplex PCR; TCRdb's table is partial and in-frame only. The data show some 260,000 clones, around 88% seen once. Sequenced: peripheral blood. These TCRs come from an elderly man with acute or convalescent COVID-19.

The chain is built from TRBV9 and TRBJ2-1; D is perhaps TRBD2 (6 bases). Germline V gene data show CDR1 as SGDLS and CDR2 as YYNGEE. The CDR3 has 18 amino acids. Trimming stripped 3 bases from V and 0 bases from J, with 19 bases between. CDR3 DNA: TGTGCCAGCAGCGCCGGGACTTCCCCTCGAAGCTCCTACAATGAGCAGTTCTTC. Translation: CASSAGTSPRSSYNEQFF.

This clone was observed once. V usage is TRBV6-2 or TRBV6-3 and J usage is TRBJ1-5; D unclear. The V end was cut by 3 bases, the J end by 2 bases, with 17 bases between. This CDR3 has 17 amino acids. CDR1 MNHEY and CDR2 SVGEGT come from the germline V gene. CDR3 loop: CASSYGSALGGNQPQHF. Written as DNA, the CDR3 is TGTGCCAGCAGTTATGGCTCGGCCCTGGGAGGCAATCAGCCCCAGCATTTT.

This rearrangement joins TRBV6-1 to TRBJ1-5, with D perhaps TRBD1 (6 bases). Between the trimmed V and J ends, which lost 3 bases and 2 bases, there was a span of 20 bases. The CDR3 spans 18 residues. Germline V gene data show CDR1 as MNHNS and CDR2 as SASEGT. Here the CDR3 DNA reads TGTGCCAGCAGTGATCACAGGGTGGTAGTTAGTGGCAATCAGCCCCAGCATTTT. Its translation: CASSDHRVVVSGNQPQHF.

As DNA, the CDR3 is TGCGCCAGCAGTCAAAGTGACCCCCGGGTCTACGAGCAGTACTTC. Translating gives CASSQSDPRVYEQYF. The rearrangement joins TRBV23-1 to TRBJ2-7; D is unresolved. TRBV23-1 is labeled an ORF, and its function is uncertain. The CDR3 has 15 amino acids. V was trimmed by 2 bases and J by 3 bases, leaving 14 bases between them.

This clone appeared a few times. The DNA of the CDR3 is TGTGCCAGCAGACAGACAGGCATGGATCAGCCCCAGCATTTT. Translating gives CASRQTGMDQPQHF. V and J are TRBV25-1 and TRBJ1-5, with D possibly matching TRBD1 (6 bases). The V and J ends lost 6 bases and 5 bases respectively, with 14 bases between them. This CDR3 region has 14 residues. CDR1 MGHDK and CDR2 SYGVNS come from the germline V gene.

V is TRBV5-5 and J is TRBJ1-1; D perhaps matches TRBD1 (5 bases). Germline CDR1 and CDR2: SGHKS and YYEKEE (reference sequence). The V end was cut by 4 bases, the J end by 1 base, with 20 bases between. The CDR3 sequence is 17 residues long. This chain's CDR3 is CASSLGAGGRGNTEAFF. The CDR3 DNA reads TGTGCCAGCAGCCTCGGAGCGGGGGGTAGGGGGAACACTGAAGCTTTCTTT.

This chain connects TRBV4-1 to TRBJ2-3, with 11 bases aligning to TRBD2. Germline trimming cut 0 bases from V and 3 bases from J; bases unmatched to any gene: 2. The CDR3 spans 16 residues. Looked up from germline, CDR1 is MGHRA and CDR2 is YSYEKL. Written as DNA, the CDR3 is TGCGCCAGCAGCCAAGAACTAGCGGGAGATACAGATACGCAGTATTTT. As protein: CASSQELAGDTDTQYF.

This clone was observed a handful of times. The rearrangement uses TRBV7-2 and TRBJ2-7; D is uncertain. The CDR3 is made up of 15 amino acids. Germline V gene data show CDR1 as SGHTA and CDR2 as FQGNSA. The V and J ends lost 2 bases and 0 bases respectively, with 11 bases between them. The CDR3 spells CASSLLYIPSYEQYF. The DNA for the CDR3 is TGTGCCAGCAGCTTATTGTATATTCCCTCCTACGAGCAGTACTTC.

The chain couples TRBV28 to TRBJ2-1; 11 nucleotides agree with TRBD2. The junction had 11 bases not matched to a gene; V was cut back by 4 bases and J by 0 bases. Germline V gene data show CDR1 as MDHEN and CDR2 as SYDVKM. The CDR3 sequence is 19 residues long. This chain's CDR3 is CASSSQGLAALISYNEQFF. The CDR3 coding sequence is TGTGCCAGCAGTTCCCAGGGACTAGCGGCATTGATCTCCTACAATGAGCAGTTCTTC.

V is TRBV9 and J is TRBJ1-6, with 8 bases fitting TRBD1. In germline, CDR1 is SGDLS, CDR2 YYNGEE. The CDR3 runs to 14 residues. V lost 4 bases and J lost 7; bases outside the gene matches: 4. This chain's CDR3 is CASSTDRVNSPLHF. CDR3 coding DNA: TGTGCCAGCAGCACGGACAGGGTAAATTCACCCCTCCACTTT.

The rearrangement links TRBV2 to TRBJ2-7; D is ambiguous. The germline V gene encodes CDR1 SNHLY and CDR2 FYNNEI. Deletions cut 7 bases from V and 0 bases from J, with 7 bases between. The CDR3 runs to 12 residues. CDR3 bases: TGTGCCAGCACTGGCAGCTCCTACGAGCAGTACTTC. It codes for CASTGSSYEQYF.

This sequence joins TRBV7-2 and TRBJ2-1, with D possibly matching TRBD2 (5 bases). In germline, CDR1 is SGHTA, CDR2 FQGNSA. V gave up 3 bases and J gave up 7 bases, with 22 bases separating them. The length of the CDR3 is 17 residues. The CDR3 sequence: CASSFPPDYRTGNEQFF. As DNA, the CDR3 is TGTGCCAGCAGCTTTCCCCCCGACTACCGGACTGGAAATGAGCAGTTCTTC.

The CDR3 spells CASSYSEEGYTF. The CDR3 DNA reads TGTGCCAGCAGTTACTCCGAGGAAGGCTACACCTTC. V is TRBV6-5 and J is TRBJ1-2; D remains ambiguous. Deletions cut 0 bases from V and 8 bases from J, with 7 bases between. Germline loops: CDR1 MNHEY, CDR2 SVGAGI. This CDR3 has 12 amino acids.

The chain joins TRBV7-8 to TRBJ1-1; 7 bases line up with TRBD1. The CDR3 contains 14 residues. V dropped 3 bases and J dropped 1; count of bases not matched to a gene: 2. In germline, CDR1 is SGHVS, CDR2 FQNEAQ. The CDR3 nucleotides are TGTGCCAGCAGCTTCGAGGGGGCGAACACTGAAGCTTTCTTT. Translated: CASSFEGANTEAFF.

Only a few counts were recorded for this clone. This chain joins TRBV4-3 and TRBJ2-1; 7 bases are shared with TRBD2. This CDR3 contains 16 residues. From germline, CDR1 is LGHNA and CDR2 YSLEER. Trimming at V came to 0 bases and at J to 3 bases, leaving 5 bases not matched to a gene. Here the CDR3 DNA reads TGCGCCAGCAGCCAAGAAAGCGGGATGCTCTACAATGAGCAGTTCTTC. It specifies CASSQESGMLYNEQFF.

This sequence joins TRBV18 and TRBJ2-1, with 9 bases matching TRBD1. The germline V gene has CDR1 KGHSH and CDR2 LQKENI. The CDR3 runs 15 residues. Trimming at V came to 6 bases and at J to 7 bases, leaving 10 bases not matched to a gene. CDR3 region: CASSPTGTGSNEQFF. CDR3 sequence (DNA): TGTGCCAGCTCGCCAACGGGGACAGGGTCGAATGAGCAGTTCTTC.

This chain links TRBV18 with TRBJ1-1; TRBD1 agrees at 7 bases. CDR1 and CDR2 (germline): KGHSH, LQKENI. This CDR3 has 13 amino acids. Unmatched junction bases numbered 2, after V lost 3 bases and J lost 4 bases. In DNA, the CDR3 is TGTGCCAGCTCACCGACAGGGATCACTGAAGCTTTCTTT. Translating gives CASSPTGITEAFF.

This clone was picked up one time. The chain joins TRBV6-1 to TRBJ2-3; no clear D. Trimming left V 4 bases short and J 0 bases short, with 14 bases between. CDR3 length: 16 residues. CDR1 MNHNS and CDR2 SASEGT come from the germline V gene. CDR3: CASSGSSVTSTDTQYF. The CDR3 nucleotides are TGTGCCAGCAGTGGGTCGAGCGTCACTAGCACAGATACGCAGTATTTT.